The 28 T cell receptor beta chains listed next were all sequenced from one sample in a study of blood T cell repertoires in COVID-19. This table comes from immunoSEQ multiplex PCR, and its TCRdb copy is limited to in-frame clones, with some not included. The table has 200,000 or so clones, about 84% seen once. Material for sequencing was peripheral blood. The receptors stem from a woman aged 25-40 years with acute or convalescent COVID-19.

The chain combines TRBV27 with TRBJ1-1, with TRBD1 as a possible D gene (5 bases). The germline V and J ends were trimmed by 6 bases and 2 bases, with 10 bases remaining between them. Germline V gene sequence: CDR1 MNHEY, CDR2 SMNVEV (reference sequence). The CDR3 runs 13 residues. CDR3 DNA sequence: TGTGCCAGCAGGCCGGGGGGAAACACTGAAGCTTTCTTT. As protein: CASRPGGNTEAFF.

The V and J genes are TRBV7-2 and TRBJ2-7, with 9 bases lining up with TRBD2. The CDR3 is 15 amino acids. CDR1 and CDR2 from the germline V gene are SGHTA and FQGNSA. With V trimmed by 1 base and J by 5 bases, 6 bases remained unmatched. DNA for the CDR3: TGTGCCAGCAGCTTAGTGGCTAGCGGGGACCACGAGCAGTACTTC. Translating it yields CASSLVASGDHEQYF.

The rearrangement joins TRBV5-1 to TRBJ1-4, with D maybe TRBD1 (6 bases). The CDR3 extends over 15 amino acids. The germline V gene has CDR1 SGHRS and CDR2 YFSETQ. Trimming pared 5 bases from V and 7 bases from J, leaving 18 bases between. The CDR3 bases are TGCGCCAGCAGATGGGACATTAGGGCCTCTGAAAAACTGTTTTTT. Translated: CASRWDIRASEKLFF.

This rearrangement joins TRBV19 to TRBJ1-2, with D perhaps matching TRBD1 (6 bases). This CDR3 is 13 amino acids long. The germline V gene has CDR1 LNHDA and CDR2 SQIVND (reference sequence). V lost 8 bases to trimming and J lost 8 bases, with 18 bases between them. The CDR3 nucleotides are TGTGCCAGTTCCTTACCTACAGGGAAGGGCTACACCTTC. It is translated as CASSLPTGKGYTF.

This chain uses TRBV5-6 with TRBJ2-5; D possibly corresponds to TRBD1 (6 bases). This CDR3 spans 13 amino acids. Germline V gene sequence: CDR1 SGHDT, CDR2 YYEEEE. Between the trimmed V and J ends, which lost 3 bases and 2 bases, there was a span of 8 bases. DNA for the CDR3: TGTGCCAGCAGCTCGACAGGTCAAGAGACCCAGTACTTC. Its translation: CASSSTGQETQYF.

DNA for the CDR3: TGTGCCAGTAGTATAGTCAGCGGAGAAGGTGAGCAGTTCTTC. Residues: CASSIVSGEGEQFF. This rearrangement joins TRBV19 to TRBJ2-1; D is possibly TRBD2 (5 bases). Germline CDR1 reads LNHDA; CDR2 reads SQIVND (reference sequence). This CDR3 has 14 amino acids. Trimming shortened V by 1 base and J by 9 bases, and 13 bases separated the two germline ends. The full variable domain, with the rest looked up from reference TRBV19 and TRBJ2-1, is DGGITQSPKYLFRKEGQNVTLSCEQNLNHDAMYWYRQDPGQGLRLIYYSQIVNDFQKGDIAEGYSVSREKKESFPLTVTSAQKNPTAFYLCASSIVSGEGEQFFGPGTRLTVL.

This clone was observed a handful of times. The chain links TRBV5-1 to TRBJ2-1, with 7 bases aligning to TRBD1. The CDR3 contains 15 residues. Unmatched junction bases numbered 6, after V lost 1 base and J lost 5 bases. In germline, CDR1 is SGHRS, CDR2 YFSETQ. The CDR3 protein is CASSLYDRDDNEQFF. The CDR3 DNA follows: TGCGCCAGCAGCTTGTACGACAGGGATGACAATGAGCAGTTCTTC.

The CDR3 bases are TGCAGCGCCCCCAGGGTCGGGTATGGCTACACCTTC. Translation gives CSAPRVGYGYTF. The chain is built from TRBV29-1 and TRBJ1-2; D might be TRBD1 (5 bases). Trimming shortened V by 7 bases and J by 5 bases, and 14 bases separated the two germline ends. This CDR3 spans 12 amino acids. From germline, CDR1 is SQVTM and CDR2 ANQGSEA.

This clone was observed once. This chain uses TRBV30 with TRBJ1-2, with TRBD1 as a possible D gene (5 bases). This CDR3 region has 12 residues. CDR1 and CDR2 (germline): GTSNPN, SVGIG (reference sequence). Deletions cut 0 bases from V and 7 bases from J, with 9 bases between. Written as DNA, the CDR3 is TGTGCCTGGAGTGTACCGGGGGTTGGCTACACCTTC. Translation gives CAWSVPGVGYTF.

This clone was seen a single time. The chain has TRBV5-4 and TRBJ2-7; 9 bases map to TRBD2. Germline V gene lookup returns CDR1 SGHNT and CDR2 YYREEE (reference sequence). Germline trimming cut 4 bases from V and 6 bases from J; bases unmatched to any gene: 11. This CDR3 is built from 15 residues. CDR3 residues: CASSPEGLAPVEQYF. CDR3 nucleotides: TGTGCCAGCAGCCCGGAAGGACTAGCGCCTGTCGAGCAGTACTTC.

CDR3 in amino acids: CASSRTTGLSSYEQYF. The CDR3 DNA reads TGTGCCAGCAGCCGCACTACGGGACTTAGCTCCTACGAGCAGTACTTC. The chain uses TRBV5-4 and TRBJ2-7; D may be TRBD2 (6 bases). Germline V gene sequence: CDR1 SGHNT, CDR2 YYREEE (reference sequence). The CDR3 is made up of 16 amino acids. V was pared by 4 bases and J by 0 bases, with 17 bases between.

CDR3 nucleotide sequence: TGCGCCAGCAGCTTGCGTCTCCAGGGGGCGAACACCGGGGAGCTGTTTTTT. Translating gives CASSLRLQGANTGELFF. This rearrangement joins TRBV5-1 to TRBJ2-2, with 7 bases identical to TRBD1. This CDR3 comprises 17 residues. V dropped 1 base and J dropped 0; count of bases not matched to a gene: 6. The germline V gene encodes CDR1 SGHRS and CDR2 YFSETQ.

CDR3 bases: TGTGCCAGCTCACTAAAAGAGACCCAGTACTTC. Protein sequence: CASSLKETQYF. The J gene is TRBJ2-5, the V gene TRBV18; no definite D call. CDR1 is KGHSH, CDR2 LQKENI, per germline. Trimming took off 4 bases at V and 3 bases at J, with 3 bases between the two ends. The CDR3 contains 11 residues.

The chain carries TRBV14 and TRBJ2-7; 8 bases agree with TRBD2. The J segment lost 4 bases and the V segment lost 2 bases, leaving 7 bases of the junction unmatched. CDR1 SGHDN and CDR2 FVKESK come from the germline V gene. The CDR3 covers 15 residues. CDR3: CASSQRAGAQYEQYF. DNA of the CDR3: TGTGCCAGCAGCCAAAGAGCGGGGGCCCAATACGAGCAGTACTTC.

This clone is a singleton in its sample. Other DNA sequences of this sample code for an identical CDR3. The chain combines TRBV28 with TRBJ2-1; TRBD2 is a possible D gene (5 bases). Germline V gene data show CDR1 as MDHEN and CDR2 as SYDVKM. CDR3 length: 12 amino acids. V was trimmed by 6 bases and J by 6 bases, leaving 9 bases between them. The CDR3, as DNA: TGTGCCAGCAGCCGGAGGCCCAATGAGCAGTTCTTC. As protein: CASSRRPNEQFF.

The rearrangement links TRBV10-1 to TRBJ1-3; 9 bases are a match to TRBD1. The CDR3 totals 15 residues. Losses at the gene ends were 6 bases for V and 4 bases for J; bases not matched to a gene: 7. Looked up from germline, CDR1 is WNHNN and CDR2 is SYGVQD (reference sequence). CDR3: CASSGTGRSGNTIYF. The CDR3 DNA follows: TGCGCCAGCAGCGGGACAGGGAGGTCCGGAAACACCATATATTTT.

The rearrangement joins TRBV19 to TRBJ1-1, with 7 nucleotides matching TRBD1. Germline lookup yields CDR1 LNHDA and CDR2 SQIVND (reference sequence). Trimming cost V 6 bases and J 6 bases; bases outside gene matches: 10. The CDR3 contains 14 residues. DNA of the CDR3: TGTGCCAGTAGCAAACAGGGGCTCCGGGCTGAAGCTTTCTTT. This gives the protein CASSKQGLRAEAFF.

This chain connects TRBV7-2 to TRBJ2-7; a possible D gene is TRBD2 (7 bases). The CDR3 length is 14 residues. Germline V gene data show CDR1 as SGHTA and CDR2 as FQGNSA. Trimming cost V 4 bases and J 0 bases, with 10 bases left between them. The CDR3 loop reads CASSSRGASYEQYF. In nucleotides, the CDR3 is TGTGCCAGCAGCTCCCGGGGGGCCTCCTACGAGCAGTACTTC.

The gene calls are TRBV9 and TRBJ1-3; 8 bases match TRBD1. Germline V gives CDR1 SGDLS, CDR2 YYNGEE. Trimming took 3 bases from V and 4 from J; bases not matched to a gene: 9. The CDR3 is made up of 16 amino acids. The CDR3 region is CASSAGTGKDGNTIYF. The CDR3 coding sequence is TGTGCCAGCAGCGCTGGGACAGGCAAGGACGGAAACACCATATATTTT.

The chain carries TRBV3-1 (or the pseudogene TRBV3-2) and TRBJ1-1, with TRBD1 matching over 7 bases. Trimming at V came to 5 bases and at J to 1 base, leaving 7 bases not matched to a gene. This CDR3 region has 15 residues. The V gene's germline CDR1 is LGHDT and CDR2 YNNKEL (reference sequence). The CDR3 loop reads CASSLLQGENTEAFF. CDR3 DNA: TGTGCCAGCAGCTTACTTCAGGGGGAGAACACTGAAGCTTTCTTT.

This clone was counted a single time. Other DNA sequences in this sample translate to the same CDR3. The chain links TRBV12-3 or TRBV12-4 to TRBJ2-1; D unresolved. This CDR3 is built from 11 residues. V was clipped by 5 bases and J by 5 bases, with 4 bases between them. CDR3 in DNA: TGTGCCAGCAGTCCGGACAATGAGCAGTTCTTC. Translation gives CASSPDNEQFF.

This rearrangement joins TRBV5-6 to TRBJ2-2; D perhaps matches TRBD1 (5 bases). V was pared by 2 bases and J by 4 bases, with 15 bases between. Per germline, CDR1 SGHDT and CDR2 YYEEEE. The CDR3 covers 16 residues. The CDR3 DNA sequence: TGTGCCAGCAGCTTATATATGGGGCCGCTCACCGGGGAGCTGTTTTTT. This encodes CASSLYMGPLTGELFF.

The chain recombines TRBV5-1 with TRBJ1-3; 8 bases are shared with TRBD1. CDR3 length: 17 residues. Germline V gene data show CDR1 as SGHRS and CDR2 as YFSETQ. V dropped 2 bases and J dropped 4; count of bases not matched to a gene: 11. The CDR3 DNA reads TGCGCCAGCAGCTTCTCCTCAGGGGGCGGTTCGGGAAACACCATATATTTT. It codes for CASSFSSGGGSGNTIYF. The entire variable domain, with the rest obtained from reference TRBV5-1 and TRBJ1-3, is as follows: KAGVTQTPRYLIKTRGQQVTLSCSPISGHRSVSWYQQTPGQGLQFLFEYFSETQRNKGNFPGRFSGRQFSNSRSEMNVSTLELGDSALYLCASSFSSGGGSGNTIYFGEGSWLTVV.

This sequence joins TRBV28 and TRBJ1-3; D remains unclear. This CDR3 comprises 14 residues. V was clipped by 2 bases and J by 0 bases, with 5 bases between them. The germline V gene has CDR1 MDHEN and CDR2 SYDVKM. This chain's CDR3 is CASSLLRSGNTIYF. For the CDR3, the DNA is TGTGCCAGCAGTTTACTCCGCTCTGGAAACACCATATATTTT. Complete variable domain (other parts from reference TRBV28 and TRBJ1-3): DVKVTQSSRYLVKRTGEKVFLECVQDMDHENMFWYRQDPGLGLRLIYFSYDVKMKEKGDIPEGYSVSREKKERFSLILESASTNQTSMYLCASSLLRSGNTIYFGEGSWLTVV.

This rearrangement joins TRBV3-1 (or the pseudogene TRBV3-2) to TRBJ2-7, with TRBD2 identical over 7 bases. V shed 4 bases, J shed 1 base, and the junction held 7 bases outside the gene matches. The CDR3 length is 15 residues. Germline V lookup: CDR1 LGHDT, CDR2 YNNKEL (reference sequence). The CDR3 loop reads CASSRPRGESYEQYF. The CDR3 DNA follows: TGTGCCAGCAGCCGACCCCGGGGGGAGTCCTACGAGCAGTACTTC.

CDR3 sequence: CASSQRQGEPYEQYF. CDR3 coding DNA: TGTGCCAGCAGCCAAAGGCAGGGGGAACCCTACGAGCAGTACTTC. The chain couples TRBV4-2 to TRBJ2-7; 7 positions agree with TRBD1. The germline CDR1 and CDR2 sequences are LGHNA and YNFKEQ. Trimming removed 2 bases from V and 2 bases from J; junction bases left unmatched: 6. The CDR3 length is 15 residues.

The DNA for the CDR3 is TGTGCCAGTAGTGGGCCGACCTCTCGACTAGCGATGGGCGGGGAGCTGTTTTTT. It yields the protein CASSGPTSRLAMGGELFF. The J gene is TRBJ2-2, the V gene TRBV19, with 8 bases lining up with TRBD2. V was clipped by 5 bases and J by 7 bases; unmatched bases: 18. Germline assignment: CDR1 LNHDA and CDR2 SQIVND (reference sequence). The CDR3 sequence is 18 residues long.

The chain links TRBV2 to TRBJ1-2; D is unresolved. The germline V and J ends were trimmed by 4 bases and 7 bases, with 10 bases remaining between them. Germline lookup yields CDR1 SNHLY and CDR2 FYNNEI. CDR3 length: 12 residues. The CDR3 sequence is CASSGLGSGYTF. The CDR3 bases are TGTGCCAGCAGTGGACTAGGGAGTGGCTACACCTTC.